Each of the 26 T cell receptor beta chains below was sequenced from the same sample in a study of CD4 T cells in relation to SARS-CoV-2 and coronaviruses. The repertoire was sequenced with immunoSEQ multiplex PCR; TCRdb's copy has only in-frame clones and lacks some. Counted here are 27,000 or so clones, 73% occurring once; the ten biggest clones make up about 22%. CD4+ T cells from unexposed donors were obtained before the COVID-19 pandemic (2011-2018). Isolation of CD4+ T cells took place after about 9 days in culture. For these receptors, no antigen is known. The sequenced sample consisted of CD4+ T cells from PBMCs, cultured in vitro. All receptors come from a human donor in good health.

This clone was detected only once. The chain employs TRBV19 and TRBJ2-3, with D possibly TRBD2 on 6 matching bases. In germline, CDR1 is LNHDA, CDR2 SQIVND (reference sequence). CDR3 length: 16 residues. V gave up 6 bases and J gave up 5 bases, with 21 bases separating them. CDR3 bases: TGTGCCAGTAGGTCCACCCCGGGACTCCCGAAAGATACGCAGTATTTT. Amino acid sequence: CASRSTPGLPKDTQYF.

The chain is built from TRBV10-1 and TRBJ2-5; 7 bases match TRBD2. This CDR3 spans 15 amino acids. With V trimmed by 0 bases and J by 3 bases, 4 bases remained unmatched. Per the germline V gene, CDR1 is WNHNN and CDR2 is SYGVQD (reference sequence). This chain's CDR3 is CASSESTGGKETQYF. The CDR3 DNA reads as TGCGCCAGCAGTGAGTCTACGGGGGGAAAAGAGACCCAGTACTTC.

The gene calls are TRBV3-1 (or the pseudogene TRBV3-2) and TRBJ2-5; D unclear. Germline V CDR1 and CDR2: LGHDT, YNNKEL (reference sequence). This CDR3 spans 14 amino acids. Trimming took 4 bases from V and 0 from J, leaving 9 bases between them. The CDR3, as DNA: TGTGCCAGCAGCCCGGCCGGACACCAAGAGACCCAGTACTTC. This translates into CASSPAGHQETQYF.

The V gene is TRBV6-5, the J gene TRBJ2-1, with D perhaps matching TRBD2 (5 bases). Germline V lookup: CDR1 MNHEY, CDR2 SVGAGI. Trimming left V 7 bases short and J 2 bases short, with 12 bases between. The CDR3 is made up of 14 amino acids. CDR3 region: CASTPTRAYNEQFF. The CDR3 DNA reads TGTGCCAGCACCCCGACGAGGGCCTACAATGAGCAGTTCTTC.

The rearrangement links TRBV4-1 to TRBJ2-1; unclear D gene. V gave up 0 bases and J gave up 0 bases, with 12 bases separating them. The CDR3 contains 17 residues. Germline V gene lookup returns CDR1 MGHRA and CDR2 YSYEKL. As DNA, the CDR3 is TGCGCCAGCAGCCAAGAACCCCCCCCATTCTCCTACAATGAGCAGTTCTTC. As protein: CASSQEPPPFSYNEQFF.

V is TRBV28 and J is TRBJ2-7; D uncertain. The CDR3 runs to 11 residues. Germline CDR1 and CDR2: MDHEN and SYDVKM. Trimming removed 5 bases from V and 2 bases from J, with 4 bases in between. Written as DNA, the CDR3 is TGTGCCAGCAGTCGGACCTACGAGCAGTACTTC. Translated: CASSRTYEQYF.

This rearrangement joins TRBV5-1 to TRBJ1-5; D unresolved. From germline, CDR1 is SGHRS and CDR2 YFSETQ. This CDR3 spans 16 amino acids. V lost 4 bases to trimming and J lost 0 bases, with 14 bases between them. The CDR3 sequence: CASSPGEPYSNQPQHF. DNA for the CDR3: TGCGCCAGCAGCCCTGGGGAACCCTATAGCAATCAGCCCCAGCATTTT.

The DNA for the CDR3 is TGTGCCAGCAGTTACTTACGGACTAGCCATAGCACCGGGGAGCTGTTTTTT. Amino acid sequence: CASSYLRTSHSTGELFF. The genes are TRBV6-2 or TRBV6-3 and TRBJ2-2; 8 bases map to TRBD2. CDR1 is MNHEY and CDR2 is SVGEGT in the germline V gene. V lost 1 base, J lost 4 bases, and 8 bases stayed unmatched. The CDR3 spans 17 residues.

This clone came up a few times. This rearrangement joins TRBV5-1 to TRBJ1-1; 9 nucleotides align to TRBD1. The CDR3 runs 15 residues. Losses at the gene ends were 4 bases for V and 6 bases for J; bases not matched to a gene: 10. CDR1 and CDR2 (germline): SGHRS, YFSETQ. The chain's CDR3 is CASSQSGQGRSEAFF. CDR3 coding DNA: TGCGCCAGCAGCCAGTCCGGACAGGGGAGGTCTGAAGCTTTCTTT.

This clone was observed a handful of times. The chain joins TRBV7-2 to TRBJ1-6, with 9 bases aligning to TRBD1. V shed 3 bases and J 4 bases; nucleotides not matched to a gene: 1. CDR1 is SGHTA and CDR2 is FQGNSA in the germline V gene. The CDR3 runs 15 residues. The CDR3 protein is CASSFGTGYNSPLHF. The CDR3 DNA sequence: TGTGCCAGCAGCTTCGGGACAGGGTATAATTCACCCCTCCACTTT.

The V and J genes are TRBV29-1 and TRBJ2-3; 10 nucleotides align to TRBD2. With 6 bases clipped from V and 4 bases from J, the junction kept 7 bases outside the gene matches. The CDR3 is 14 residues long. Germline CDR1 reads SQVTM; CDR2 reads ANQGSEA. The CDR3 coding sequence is TGCAGCGTCTGTAGCGGGGGGAGGGCAGATACGCAGTATTTT. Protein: CSVCSGGRADTQYF.

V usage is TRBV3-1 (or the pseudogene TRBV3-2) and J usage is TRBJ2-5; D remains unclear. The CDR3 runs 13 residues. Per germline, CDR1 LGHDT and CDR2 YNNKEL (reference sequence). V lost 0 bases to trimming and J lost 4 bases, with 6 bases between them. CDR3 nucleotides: TGTGCCAGCAGCCAAGAGCGAGGAGAGACCCAGTACTTC. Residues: CASSQERGETQYF.

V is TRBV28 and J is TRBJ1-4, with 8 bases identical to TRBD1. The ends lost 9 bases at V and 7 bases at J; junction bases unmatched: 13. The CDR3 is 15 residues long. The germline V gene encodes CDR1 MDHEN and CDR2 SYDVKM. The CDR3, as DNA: TGTGCCAGTAGACAGGGGCTTTGGATGCGTGAAAAACTGTTTTTT. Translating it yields CASRQGLWMREKLFF.

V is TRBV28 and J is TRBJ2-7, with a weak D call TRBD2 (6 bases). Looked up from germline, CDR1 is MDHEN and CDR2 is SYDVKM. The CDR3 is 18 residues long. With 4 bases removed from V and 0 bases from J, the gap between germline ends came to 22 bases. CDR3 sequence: CASSSFWGEEASSYEQYF. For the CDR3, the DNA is TGTGCCAGCAGTTCTTTTTGGGGGGAGGAGGCCAGCTCCTACGAGCAGTACTTC.

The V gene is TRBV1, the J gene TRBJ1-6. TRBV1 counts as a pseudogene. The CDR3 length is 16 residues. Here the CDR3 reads CTSSSLCEARNSPLHF. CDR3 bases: TGCACCAGCAGCTCGCTATGCGAGGCGCGGAATTCACCCCTCCACTTT.

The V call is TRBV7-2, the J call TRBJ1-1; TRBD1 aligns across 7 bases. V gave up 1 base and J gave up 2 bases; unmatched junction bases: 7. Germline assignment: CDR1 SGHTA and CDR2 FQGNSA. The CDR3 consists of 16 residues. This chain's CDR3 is CASSLGPGGLNTEAFF. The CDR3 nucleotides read TGTGCCAGCAGCTTAGGTCCAGGGGGTCTCAACACTGAAGCTTTCTTT.

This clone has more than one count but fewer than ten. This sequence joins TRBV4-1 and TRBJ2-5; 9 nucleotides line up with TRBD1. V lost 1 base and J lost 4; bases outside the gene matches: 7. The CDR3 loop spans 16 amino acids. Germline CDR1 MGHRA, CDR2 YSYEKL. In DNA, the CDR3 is TGCGCCAGCAGCCAAGGGTTATTGACAGGGGGAGAGACCCAGTACTTC. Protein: CASSQGLLTGGETQYF.

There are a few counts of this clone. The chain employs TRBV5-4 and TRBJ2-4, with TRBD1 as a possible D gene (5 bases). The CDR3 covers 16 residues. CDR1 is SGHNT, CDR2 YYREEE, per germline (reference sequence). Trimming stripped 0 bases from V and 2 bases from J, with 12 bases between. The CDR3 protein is CASSLGQTDPKNIQYF. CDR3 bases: TGTGCCAGCAGCTTGGGACAGACAGATCCCAAAAACATTCAGTACTTC.

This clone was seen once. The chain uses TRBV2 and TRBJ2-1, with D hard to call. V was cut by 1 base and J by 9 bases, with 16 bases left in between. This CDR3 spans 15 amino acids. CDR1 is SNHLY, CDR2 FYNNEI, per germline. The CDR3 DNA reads TGTGCCAGCAGTGAAGATCGAAGTGGTAGTGGTGAGCAGTTCTTC. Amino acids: CASSEDRSGSGEQFF. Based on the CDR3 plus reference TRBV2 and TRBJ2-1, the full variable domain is EPEVTQTPSHQVTQMGQEVILRCVPISNHLYFYWYRQILGQKVEFLVSFYNNEISEKSEIFDDQFSVERPDGSNFTLKIRSTKLEDSAMYFCASSEDRSGSGEQFFGPGTRLTVL.

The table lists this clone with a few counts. CDR3 DNA: TGTGCCAGTTCGGACCAAATAGGGGAAAAACTGTTTTTT. Translating it yields CASSDQIGEKLFF. The chain employs TRBV19 and TRBJ1-4, with unresolved D. The V gene's germline CDR1 is LNHDA and CDR2 SQIVND (reference sequence). The CDR3 loop spans 13 amino acids. Trimming removed 8 bases from V and 8 bases from J, with 15 bases in between.

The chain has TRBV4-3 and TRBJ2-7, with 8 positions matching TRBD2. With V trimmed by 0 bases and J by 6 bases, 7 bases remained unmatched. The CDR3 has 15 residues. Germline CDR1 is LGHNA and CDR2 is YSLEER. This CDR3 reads CASSQEQRGGGEQYF. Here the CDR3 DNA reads TGCGCCAGCAGCCAAGAACAACGGGGGGGTGGCGAGCAGTACTTC.

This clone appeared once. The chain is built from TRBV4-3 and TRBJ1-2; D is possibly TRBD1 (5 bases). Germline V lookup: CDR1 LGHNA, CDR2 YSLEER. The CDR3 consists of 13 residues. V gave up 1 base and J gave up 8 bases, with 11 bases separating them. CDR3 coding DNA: TGCGCCAGCAGCCAAGGAAAGGGGTTGGGCTACACCTTC. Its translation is CASSQGKGLGYTF.

CDR3 in amino acids: CAWSVLGASKNIQYF. The CDR3 DNA reads TGTGCCTGGAGTGTATTAGGGGCTAGCAAAAACATTCAGTACTTC. J is TRBJ2-4 and V is TRBV30; possibly TRBD1 for D (5 bases). The V end lost 0 bases, the J end lost 3 bases, and 12 bases lay between the germline ends. The CDR3 spans 15 residues. Per germline, CDR1 GTSNPN and CDR2 SVGIG (reference sequence).

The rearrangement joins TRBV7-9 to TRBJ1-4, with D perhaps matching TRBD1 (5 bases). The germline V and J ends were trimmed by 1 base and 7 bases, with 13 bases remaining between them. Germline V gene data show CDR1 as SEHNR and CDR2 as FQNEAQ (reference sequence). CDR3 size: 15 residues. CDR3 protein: CASSLGSRESEKLFF. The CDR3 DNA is TGTGCCAGCAGCTTAGGATCCAGGGAGAGTGAAAAACTGTTTTTT.

CDR3 nucleotides: TGCGCCAGCAGCCAAGGTATTTCGGGCAGGGGAGACCCTTACGAGCAGTACTTC. Protein: CASSQGISGRGDPYEQYF. This chain uses TRBV4-1 with TRBJ2-7; the D gene is possibly TRBD1 (6 bases). The CDR3 sequence is 18 residues long. V gave up 1 base and J gave up 4 bases, with 23 bases separating them. Germline CDR1 MGHRA, CDR2 YSYEKL.

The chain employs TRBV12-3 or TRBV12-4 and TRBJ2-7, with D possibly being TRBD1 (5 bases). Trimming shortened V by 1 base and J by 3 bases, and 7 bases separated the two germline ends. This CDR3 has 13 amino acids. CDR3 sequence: CASSLGQGYEQYF. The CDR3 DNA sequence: TGTGCCAGCAGTTTAGGGCAGGGCTACGAGCAGTACTTC.